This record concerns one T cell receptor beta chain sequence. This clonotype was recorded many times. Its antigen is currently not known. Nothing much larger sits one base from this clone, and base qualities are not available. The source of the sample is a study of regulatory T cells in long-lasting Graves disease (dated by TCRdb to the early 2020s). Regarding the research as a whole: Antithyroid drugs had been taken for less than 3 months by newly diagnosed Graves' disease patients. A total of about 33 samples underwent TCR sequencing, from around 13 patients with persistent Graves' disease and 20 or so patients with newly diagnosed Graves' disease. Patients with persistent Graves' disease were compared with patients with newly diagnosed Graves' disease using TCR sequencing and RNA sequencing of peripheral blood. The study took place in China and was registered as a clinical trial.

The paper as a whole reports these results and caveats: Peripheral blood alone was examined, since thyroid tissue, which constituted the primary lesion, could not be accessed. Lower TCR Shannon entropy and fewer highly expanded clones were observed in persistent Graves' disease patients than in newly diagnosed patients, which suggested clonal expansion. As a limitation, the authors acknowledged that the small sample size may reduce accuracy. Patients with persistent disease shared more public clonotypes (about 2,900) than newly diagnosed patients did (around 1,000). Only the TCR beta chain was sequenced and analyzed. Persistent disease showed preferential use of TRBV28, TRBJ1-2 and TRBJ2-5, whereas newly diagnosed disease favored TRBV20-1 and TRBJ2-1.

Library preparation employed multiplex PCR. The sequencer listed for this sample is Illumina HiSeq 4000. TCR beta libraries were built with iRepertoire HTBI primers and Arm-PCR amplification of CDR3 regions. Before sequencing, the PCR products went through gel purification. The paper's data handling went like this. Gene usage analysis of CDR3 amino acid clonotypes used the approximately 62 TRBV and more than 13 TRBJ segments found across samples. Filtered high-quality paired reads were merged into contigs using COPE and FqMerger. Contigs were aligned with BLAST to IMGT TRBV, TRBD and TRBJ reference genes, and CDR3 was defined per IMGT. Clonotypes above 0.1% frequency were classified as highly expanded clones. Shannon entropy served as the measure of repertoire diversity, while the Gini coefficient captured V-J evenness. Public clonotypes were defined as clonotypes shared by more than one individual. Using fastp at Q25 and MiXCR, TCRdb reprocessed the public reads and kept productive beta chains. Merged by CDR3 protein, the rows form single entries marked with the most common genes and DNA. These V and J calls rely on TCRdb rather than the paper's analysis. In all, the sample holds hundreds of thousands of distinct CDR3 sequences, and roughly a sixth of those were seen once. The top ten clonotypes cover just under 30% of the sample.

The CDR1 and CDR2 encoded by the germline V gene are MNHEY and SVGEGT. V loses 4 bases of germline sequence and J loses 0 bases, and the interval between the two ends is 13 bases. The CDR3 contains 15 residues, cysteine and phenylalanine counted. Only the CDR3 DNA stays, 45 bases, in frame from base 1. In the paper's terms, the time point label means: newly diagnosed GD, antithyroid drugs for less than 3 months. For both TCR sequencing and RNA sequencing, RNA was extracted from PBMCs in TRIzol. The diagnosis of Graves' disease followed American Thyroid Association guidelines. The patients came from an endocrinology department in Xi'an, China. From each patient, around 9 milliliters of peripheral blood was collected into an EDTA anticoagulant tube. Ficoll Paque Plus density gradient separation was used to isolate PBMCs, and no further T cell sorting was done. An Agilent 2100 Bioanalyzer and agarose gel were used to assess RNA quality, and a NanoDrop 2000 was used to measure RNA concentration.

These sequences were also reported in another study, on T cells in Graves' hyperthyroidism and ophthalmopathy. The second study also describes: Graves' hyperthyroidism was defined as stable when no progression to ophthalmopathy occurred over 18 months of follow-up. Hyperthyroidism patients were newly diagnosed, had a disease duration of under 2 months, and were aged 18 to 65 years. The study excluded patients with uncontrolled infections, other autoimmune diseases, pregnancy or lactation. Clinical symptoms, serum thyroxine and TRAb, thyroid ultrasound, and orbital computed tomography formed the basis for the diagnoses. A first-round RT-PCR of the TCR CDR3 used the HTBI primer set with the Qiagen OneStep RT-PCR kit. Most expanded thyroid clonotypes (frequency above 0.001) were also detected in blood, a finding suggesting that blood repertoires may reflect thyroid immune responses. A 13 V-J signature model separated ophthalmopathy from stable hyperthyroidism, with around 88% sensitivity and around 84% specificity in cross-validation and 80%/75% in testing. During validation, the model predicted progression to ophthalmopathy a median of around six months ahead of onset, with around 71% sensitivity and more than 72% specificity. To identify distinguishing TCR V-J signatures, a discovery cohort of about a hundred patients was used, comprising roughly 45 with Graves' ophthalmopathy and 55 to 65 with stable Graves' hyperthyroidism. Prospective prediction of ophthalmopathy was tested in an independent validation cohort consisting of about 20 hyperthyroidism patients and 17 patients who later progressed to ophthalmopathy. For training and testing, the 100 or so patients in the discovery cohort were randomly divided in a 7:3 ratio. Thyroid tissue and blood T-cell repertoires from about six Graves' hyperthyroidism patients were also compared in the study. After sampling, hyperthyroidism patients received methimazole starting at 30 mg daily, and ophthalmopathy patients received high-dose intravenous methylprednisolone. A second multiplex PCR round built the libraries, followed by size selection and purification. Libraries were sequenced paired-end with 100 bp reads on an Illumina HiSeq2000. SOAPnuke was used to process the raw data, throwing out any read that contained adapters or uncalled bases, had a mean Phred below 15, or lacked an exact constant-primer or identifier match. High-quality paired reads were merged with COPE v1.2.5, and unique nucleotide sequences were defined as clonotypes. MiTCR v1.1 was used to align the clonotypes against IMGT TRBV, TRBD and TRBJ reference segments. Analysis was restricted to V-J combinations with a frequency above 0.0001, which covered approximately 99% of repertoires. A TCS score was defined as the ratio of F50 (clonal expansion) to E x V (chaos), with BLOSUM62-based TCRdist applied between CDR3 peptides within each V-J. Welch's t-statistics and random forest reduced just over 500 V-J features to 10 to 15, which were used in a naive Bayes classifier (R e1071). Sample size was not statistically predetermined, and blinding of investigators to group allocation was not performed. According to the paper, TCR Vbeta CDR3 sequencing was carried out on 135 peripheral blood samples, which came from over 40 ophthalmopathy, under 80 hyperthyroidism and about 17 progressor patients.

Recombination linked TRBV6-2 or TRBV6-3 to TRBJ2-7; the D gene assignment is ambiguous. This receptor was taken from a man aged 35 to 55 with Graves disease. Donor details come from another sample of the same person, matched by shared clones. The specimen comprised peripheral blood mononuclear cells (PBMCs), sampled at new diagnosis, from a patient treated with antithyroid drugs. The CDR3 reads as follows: CASSFLRRSSYEQYF. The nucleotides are TGTGCCAGCAGTTTCCTTAGACGGAGCTCCTACGAGCAGTACTTC.